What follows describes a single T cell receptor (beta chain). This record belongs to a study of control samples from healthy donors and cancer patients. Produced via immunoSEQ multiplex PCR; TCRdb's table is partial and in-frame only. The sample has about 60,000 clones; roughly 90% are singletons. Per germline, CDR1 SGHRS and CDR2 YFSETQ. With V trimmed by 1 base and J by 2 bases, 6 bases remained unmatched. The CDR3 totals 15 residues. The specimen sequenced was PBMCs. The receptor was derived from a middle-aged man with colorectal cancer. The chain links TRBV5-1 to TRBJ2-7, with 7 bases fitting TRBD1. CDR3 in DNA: TGCGCCAGCAGCTTGCTCGGGGACAGAACCTACGAGCAGTACTTC. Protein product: CASSLLGDRTYEQYF.